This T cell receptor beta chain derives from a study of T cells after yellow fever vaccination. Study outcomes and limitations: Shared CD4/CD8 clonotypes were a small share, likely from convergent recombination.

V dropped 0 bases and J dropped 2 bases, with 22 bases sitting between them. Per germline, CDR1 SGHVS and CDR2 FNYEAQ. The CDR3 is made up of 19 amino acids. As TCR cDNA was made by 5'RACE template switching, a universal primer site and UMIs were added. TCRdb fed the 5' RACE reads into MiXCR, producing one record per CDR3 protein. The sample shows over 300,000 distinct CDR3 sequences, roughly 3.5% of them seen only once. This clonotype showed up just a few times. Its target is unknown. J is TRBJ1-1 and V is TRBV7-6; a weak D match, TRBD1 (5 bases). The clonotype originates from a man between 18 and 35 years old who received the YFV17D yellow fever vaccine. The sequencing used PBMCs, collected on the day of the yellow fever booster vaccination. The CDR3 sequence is CASSLAAWAMGGGNTEAFF. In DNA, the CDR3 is TGTGCCAGCAGCTTAGCGGCTTGGGCCATGGGGGGTGGAAACACTGAAGCTTTCTTT.